This TCR beta chain is from a study of blood T cell repertoires in COVID-19. Study-level background: Sites across the United States, Italy and Spain contributed samples from acute and convalescent COVID-19. Nucleic acid was either cDNA or gDNA, and it came from T cells, B-cell-depleted T cells, or PBMCs.

CDR1 and CDR2 from the germline V gene are LGHDT and YNNKEL (reference sequence). This CDR3 is 15 amino acids long. Trimming removed 1 base from V and 3 bases from J; junction bases left unmatched: 2. In the authors' workflow: Amplification with reference gene primers provided the estimates of nucleated cell counts. Generated by immunoSEQ multiplex PCR, the TCRdb table keeps only in-frame clones and is missing some. The DNA was the basis for D and trimming; V, J and clone size are from that table. The data show 100,000 to 150,000 clones, 65% to 90% seen once. The clonotype originates from an elderly man with active or convalescent COVID-19. V and J are TRBV3-1 (or the pseudogene TRBV3-2) and TRBJ2-1, with 8 bases lining up with TRBD1. Sequencing was carried out using peripheral blood. CDR3 DNA: TGTGCCAGCAGCCAAGGGACAGGGAGCTACAATGAGCAGTTCTTC. This translates into CASSQGTGSYNEQFF.